The TCR beta chain under discussion was sequenced for a study of T cell responses to AZD1222 COVID-19 vaccine. Study-wide results and caveats: With dominance at 160-218 and 743-854, vaccine-associated CD4 TCRs spanned spike. The peak T cell response came first, and repertoires were sampled only after it. An increase in Spike-specific TCR breadth and depth was observed after two AZD1222 doses.

Sequencing used immunoSEQ multiplex PCR; TCRdb keeps in-frame clones, though not all of them. The sample gives approximately 150,000 clones, roughly 94% of which show up once; 1.3% is in the top ten. Comments on this clone: The target antigen is unknown.

Trimming removed 1 base at V and 12 bases at J, with 0 bases between. The germline CDR1 and CDR2 sequences are SEHNR and FQNEAQ (reference sequence). This CDR3 is built from 8 residues. The gene calls are TRBV7-9 and TRBJ1-2; no reliable D call. The source material was peripheral blood, sampled on day 0 of AZD1222 vaccination. The source is an adult in good health. The CDR3 reads CASSLDTF. CDR3 DNA: TGTGCCAGCAGCTTAGACACCTTC.